This TCR beta chain originates from a study of blood T cells in healthy people across ages. Peripheral blood, about 9.8 milliliters per donor, was collected. A J-beta primer mix and a sample-barcoded 5' primer were used in a second PCR of about 7 to 12 cycles. Using its own MiXCR run on the 5' RACE reads, TCRdb lists one record per CDR3 protein. This sample has roughly 1,000,000 distinct CDR3 sequences, with 25% found just once. There are 16 residues in the CDR3. V dropped 0 bases and J dropped 4; count of bases not matched to a gene: 8. Germline V gives CDR1 SQVTM, CDR2 ANQGSEA. These data also formed part of another study, on T cells of mothers and their children. That work states: An overlap that was slightly higher, though non-significant, was seen in related mother-child pairs versus unrelated pairs.

This sequence was found in a girl aged 2-15 years in good health. Sequenced: blood. The genes are TRBV29-1 and TRBJ2-5, with 10 positions matching TRBD1. The CDR3 coding sequence is TGCAGCGTTGAAGACCCGGGACAGGGGATGGGAGAGACCCAGTACTTC. Translating gives CSVEDPGQGMGETQYF. The variable domain in full, with the rest retrieved from reference TRBV29-1 and TRBJ2-5, is SAVISQKPSRDICQRGTSLTIQCQVDSQVTMMFWYRQQPGQSLTLIATANQGSEATYESGFVIDKFPISRPNLTFSTLTVSNMSPEDSSIYLCSVEDPGQGMGETQYFGPGTRLLVL.